The subject of this entry is one T cell receptor (beta chain). The germline CDR1 and CDR2 sequences are SGHAT and FQNNGV. This CDR3 is built from 17 residues. With 5 bases clipped from V and 3 bases from J, the junction kept 9 bases outside the gene matches. This specimen belongs to a study of blood T cell repertoires in COVID-19. Using immunoSEQ multiplex PCR, the repertoire was profiled, and TCRdb retains in-frame clones only, with some absent. The sample includes fewer than 350,000 clones, around 87% seen only once; the top ten take 7.8%. The specimen sequenced was peripheral blood. This receptor was taken from a woman aged 50 to 65 who had recovered from COVID-19. V is TRBV11-2 and J is TRBJ2-2, with TRBD2 matching over 10 bases. The CDR3 bases are TGTGCCAGCAGCCTGAAGCGGGGGGGCCCGGACACCGGGGAGCTGTTTTTT. This gives the protein CASSLKRGGPDTGELFF.